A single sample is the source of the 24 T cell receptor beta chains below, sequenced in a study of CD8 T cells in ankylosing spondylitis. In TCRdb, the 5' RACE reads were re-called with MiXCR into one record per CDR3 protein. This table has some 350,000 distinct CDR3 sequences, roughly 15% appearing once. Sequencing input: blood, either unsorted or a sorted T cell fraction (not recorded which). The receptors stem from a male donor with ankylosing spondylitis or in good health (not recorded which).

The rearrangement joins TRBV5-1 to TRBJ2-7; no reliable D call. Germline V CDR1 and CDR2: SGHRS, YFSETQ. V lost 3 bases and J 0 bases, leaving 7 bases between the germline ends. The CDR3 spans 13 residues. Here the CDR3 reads CASSSDNSYEQYF. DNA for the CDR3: TGCGCCAGCAGCTCCGACAACTCCTACGAGCAGTACTTC. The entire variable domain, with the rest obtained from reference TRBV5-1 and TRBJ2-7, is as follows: KAGVTQTPRYLIKTRGQQVTLSCSPISGHRSVSWYQQTPGQGLQFLFEYFSETQRNKGNFPGRFSGRQFSNSRSEMNVSTLELGDSALYLCASSSDNSYEQYFGPGTRLTVT.

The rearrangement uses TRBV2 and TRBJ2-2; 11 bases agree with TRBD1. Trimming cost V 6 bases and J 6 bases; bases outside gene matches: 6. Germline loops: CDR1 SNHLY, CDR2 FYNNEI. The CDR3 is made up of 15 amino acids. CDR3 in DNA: TGTGCCAGCAGAGGGACAGGGGGGGTCGCCGGGGAGCTGTTTTTT. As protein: CASRGTGGVAGELFF.

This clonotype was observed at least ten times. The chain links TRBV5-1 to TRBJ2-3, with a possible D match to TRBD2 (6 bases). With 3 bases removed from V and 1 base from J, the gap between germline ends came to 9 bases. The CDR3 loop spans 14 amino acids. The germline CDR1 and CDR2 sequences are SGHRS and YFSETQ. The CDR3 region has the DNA TGCGCCAGCAGCTCTGAGCGGGGCACAGATACGCAGTATTTT. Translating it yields CASSSERGTDTQYF.

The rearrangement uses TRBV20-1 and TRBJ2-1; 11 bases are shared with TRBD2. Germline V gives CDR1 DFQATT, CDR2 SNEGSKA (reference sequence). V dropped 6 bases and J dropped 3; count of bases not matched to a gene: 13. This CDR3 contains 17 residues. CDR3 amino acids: CSASRASGGRNYNEQFF. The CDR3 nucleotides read TGCAGTGCCTCCCGGGCTAGCGGGGGGCGAAACTACAATGAGCAGTTCTTC.

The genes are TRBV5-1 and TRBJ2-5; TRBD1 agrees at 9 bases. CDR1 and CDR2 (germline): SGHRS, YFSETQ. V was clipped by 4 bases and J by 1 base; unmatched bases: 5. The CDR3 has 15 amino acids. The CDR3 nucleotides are TGCGCCAGCAGCGAACAGACAGGGGGCCAAGAGACCCAGTACTTC. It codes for CASSEQTGGQETQYF.

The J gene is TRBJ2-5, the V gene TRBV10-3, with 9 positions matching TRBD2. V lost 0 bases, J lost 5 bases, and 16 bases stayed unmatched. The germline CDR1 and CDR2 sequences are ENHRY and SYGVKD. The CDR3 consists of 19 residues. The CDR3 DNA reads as TGTGCCATCAGTGAGTCGGGAGGACGTAGCGGGAGCGGATTGGAGACCCAGTACTTC. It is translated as CAISESGGRSGSGLETQYF.

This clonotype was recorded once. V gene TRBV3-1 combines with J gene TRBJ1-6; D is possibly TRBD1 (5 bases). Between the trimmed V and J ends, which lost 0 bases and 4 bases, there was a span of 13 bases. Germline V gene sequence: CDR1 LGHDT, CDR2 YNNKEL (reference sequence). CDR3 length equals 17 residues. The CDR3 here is CASSQDPPTAYNSPLHF. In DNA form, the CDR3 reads TGTGCCAGCAGCCAAGACCCCCCGACAGCATATAATTCACCCCTCCACTTT.

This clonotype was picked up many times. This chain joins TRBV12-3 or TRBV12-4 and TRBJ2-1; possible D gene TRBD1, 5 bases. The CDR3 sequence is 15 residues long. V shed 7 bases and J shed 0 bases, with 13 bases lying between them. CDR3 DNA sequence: TGTGCCAGCACCCTGACAGCCAGCTCCTACAATGAGCAGTTCTTC. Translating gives CASTLTASSYNEQFF.

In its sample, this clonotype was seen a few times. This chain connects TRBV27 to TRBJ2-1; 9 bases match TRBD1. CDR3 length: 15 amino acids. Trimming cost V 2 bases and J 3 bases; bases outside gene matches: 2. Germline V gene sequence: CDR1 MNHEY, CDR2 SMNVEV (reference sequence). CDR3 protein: CASSLRQGGYNEQFF. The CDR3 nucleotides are TGTGCCAGCAGTTTAAGACAGGGGGGCTACAATGAGCAGTTCTTC.

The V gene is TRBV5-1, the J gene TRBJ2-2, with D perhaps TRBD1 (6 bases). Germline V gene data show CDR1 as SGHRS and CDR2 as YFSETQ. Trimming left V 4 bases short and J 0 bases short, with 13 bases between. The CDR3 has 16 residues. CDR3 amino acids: CASSATGTPNTGELFF. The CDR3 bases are TGCGCCAGCAGCGCTACCGGGACACCGAACACCGGGGAGCTGTTTTTT.

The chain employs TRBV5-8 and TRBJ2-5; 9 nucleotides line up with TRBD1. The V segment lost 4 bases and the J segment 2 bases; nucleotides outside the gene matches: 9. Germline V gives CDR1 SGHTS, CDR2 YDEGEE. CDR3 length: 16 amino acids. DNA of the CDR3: TGTGCCAGCAGCGCGAACAGGGGGCGCAGGCAAGAGACCCAGTACTTC. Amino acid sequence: CASSANRGRRQETQYF.

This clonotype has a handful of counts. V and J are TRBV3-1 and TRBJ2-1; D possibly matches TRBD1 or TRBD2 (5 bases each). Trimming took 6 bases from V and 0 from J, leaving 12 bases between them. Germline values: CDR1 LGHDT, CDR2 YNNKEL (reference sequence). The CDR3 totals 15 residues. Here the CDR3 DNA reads TGTGCCAGCAGGCGAGGGGTCAGCTCCTACAATGAGCAGTTCTTC. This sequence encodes CASRRGVSSYNEQFF.

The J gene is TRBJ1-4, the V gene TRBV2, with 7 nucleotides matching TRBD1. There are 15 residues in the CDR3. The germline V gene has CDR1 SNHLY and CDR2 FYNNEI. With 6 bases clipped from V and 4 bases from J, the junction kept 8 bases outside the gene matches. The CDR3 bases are TGTGCCAGCAGGGTCCAAGGACAGGTTAATGAAAAACTGTTTTTT. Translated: CASRVQGQVNEKLFF.

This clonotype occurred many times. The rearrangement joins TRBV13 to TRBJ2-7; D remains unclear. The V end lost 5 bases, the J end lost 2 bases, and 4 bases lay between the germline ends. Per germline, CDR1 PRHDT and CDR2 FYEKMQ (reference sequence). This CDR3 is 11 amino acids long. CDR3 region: CASSRTYEQYF. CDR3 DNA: TGTGCCAGCAGCCGGACCTACGAGCAGTACTTC. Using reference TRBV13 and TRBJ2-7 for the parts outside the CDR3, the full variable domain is AAGVIQSPRHLIKEKRETATLKCYPIPRHDTVYWYQQGPGQDPQFLISFYEKMQSDKGSIPDRFSAQQFSDYHSELNMSSLELGDSALYFCASSRTYEQYFGPGTRLTVT.

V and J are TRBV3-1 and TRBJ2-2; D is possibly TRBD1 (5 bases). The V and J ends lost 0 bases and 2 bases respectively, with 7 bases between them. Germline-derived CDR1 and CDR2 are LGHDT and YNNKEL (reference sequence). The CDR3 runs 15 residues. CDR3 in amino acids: CASSQDRGNTGELFF. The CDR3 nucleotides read TGTGCCAGCAGCCAAGATAGGGGAAACACCGGGGAGCTGTTTTTT.

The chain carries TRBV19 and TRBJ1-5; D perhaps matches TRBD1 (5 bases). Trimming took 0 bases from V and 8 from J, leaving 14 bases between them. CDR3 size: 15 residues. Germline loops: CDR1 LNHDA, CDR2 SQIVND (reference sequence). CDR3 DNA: TGTGCCAGTAGTATAGATTGGGGGGGATGGAAGCCCCAGCATTTT. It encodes CASSIDWGGWKPQHF.

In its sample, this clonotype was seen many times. In nucleotides, the CDR3 is TGTGCCAGCAGCCTCCGGACGGAACTAAATGAAAAACTGTTTTTT. Its translation is CASSLRTELNEKLFF. The chain recombines TRBV7-2 with TRBJ1-4; D is uncertain. The CDR3 has 15 residues. Germline V CDR1 and CDR2: SGHTA, FQGNSA. Trimming stripped 5 bases from V and 5 bases from J, with 15 bases between.

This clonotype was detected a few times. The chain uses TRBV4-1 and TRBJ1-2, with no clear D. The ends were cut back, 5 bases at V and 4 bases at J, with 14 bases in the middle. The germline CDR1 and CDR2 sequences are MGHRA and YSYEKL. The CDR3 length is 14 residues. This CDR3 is CASSVATALYGYTF. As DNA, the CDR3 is TGCGCCAGCAGCGTTGCGACTGCTCTCTATGGCTACACCTTC.

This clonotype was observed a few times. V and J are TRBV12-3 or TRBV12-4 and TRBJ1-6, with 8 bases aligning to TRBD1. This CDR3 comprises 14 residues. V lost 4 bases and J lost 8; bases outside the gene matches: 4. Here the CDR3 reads CASSSTGVDSPLHF. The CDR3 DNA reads TGTGCCAGCAGTTCGACAGGGGTTGATTCACCCCTCCACTTT.

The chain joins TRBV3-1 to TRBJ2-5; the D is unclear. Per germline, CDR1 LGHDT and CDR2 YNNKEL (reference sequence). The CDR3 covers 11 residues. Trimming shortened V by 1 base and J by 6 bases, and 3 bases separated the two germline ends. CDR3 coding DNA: TGTGCCAGCAGCCAAGCAAAGACCCAGTACTTC. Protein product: CASSQAKTQYF.

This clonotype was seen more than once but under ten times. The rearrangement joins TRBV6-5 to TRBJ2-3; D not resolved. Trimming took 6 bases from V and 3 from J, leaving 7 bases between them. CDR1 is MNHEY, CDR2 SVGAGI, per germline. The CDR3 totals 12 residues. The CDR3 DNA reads TGTGCCAGCAGGAGTATGACAGATACGCAGTATTTT. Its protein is CASRSMTDTQYF.

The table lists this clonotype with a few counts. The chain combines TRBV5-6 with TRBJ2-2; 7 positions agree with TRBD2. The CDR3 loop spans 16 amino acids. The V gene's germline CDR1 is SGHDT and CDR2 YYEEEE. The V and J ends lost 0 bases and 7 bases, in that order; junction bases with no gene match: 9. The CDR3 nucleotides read TGTGCCAGCAGCTTGGCCGGGACGGCGGGGGTCGGGGAGCTGTTTTTT. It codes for CASSLAGTAGVGELFF.

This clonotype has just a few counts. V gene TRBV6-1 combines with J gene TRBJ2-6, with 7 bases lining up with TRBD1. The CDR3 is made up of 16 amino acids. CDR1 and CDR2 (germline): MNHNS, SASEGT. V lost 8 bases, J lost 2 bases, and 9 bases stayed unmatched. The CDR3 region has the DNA TGTGCCAGCTACAAGACAGGGTTCACTGGGGCCAACGTCCTGACTTTC. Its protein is CASYKTGFTGANVLTF.

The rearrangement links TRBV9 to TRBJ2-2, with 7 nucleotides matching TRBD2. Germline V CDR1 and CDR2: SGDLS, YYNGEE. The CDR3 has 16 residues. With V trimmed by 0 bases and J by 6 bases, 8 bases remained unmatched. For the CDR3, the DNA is TGTGCCAGCAGCGTAGTCCCAGCGGGGTACTCCGGGGAGCTGTTTTTT. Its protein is CASSVVPAGYSGELFF.